The sequence of this T cell receptor beta chain was determined in a study of regulatory T cells in long-lasting Graves disease. Study at large: Freshly diagnosed Graves' patients had used antithyroid drugs for under 3 months.

To make TCR beta libraries, researchers used iRepertoire HTBI primers and Arm-PCR of CDR3 regions. TCRdb analysed the multiplex PCR reads with MiXCR anew, one entry per CDR3 protein. Seen here are 500,000 or so distinct CDR3 sequences, 16% observed once, and the top ten hold approximately 25%. This clonotype turned up a few times. Its target is unknown. Time point here: newly diagnosed GD, antithyroid drugs for less than 3 months. Making the TCR library involved RNA that had been extracted from PBMCs. V shed 7 bases and J shed 7 bases, with 11 bases lying between them. CDR3 length: 13 amino acids. In germline, CDR1 is MNHNS, CDR2 SASEGT. Whole-study results and caveats: Gene preferences differed: TRBV28, TRBJ1-2, TRBJ2-5 in persistent cases. Between persistent patients, 2,500 to 3,500 public clonotypes were shared, exceeding the 950 to 1,000 shared between new patients.

In addition, the sample was reused for a study of T cells in Graves' hyperthyroidism and ophthalmopathy. That source reports: Blood also carried most thyroid clonotypes expanded above 0.001.

Material: peripheral blood mononuclear cells (PBMCs), obtained at new diagnosis, from a patient treated with antithyroid drugs. J is TRBJ1-6 and V is TRBV6-1; D is uncertain. The receptor was isolated from a woman aged 35 to 59 with Graves disease. CDR3 residues: CASKVQENSPLHF. The CDR3 bases are TGTGCCAGCAAAGTCCAGGAAAATTCACCCCTCCACTTT.